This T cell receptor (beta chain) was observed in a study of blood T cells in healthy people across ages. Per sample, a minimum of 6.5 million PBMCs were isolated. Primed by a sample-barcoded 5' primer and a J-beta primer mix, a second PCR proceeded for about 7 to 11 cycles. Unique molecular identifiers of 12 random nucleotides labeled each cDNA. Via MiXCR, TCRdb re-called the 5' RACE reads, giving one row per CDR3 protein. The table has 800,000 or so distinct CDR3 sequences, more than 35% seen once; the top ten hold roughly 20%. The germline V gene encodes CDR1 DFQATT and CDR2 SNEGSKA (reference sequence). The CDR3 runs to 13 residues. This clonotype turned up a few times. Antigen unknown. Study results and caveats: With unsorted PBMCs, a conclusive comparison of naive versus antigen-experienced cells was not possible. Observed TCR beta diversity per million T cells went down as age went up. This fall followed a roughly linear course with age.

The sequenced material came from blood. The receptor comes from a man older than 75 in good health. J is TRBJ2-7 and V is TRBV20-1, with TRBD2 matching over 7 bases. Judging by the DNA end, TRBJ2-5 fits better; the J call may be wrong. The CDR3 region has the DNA TGCAGTGCTCCCTGGCTAGCGGAAGAGACCCAGTACTTC. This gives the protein CSAPWLAEETQYF.